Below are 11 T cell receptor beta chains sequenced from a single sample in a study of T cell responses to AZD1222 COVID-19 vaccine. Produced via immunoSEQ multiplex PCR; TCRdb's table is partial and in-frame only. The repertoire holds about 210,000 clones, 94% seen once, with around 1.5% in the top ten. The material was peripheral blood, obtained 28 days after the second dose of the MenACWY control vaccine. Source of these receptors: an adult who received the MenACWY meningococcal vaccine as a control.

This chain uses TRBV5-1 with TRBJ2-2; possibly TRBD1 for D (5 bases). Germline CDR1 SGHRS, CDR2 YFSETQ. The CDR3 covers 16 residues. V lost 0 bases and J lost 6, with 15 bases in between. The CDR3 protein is CASSLERTPWSGELFF. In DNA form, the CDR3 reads TGCGCCAGCAGCTTGGAACGGACACCATGGTCCGGGGAGCTGTTTTTT.

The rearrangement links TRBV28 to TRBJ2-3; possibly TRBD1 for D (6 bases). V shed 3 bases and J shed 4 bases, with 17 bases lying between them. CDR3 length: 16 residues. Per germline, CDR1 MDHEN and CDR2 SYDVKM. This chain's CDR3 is CASSFSARGYADTQYF. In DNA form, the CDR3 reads TGTGCCAGCAGTTTTTCGGCCAGGGGTTATGCAGATACGCAGTATTTT.

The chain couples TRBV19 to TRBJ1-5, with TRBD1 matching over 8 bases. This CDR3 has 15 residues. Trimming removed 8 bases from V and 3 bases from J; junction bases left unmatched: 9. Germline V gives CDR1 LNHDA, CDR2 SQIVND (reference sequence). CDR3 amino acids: CASRNDRGYNQPQHF. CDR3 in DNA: TGTGCCAGTCGAAACGACAGGGGCTACAATCAGCCCCAGCATTTT.

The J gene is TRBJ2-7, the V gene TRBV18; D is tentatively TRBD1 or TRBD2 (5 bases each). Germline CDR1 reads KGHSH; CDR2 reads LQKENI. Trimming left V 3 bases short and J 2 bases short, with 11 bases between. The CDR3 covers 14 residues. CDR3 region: CASSPWDGTYEQYF. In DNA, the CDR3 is TGTGCCAGCTCACCCTGGGACGGAACCTACGAGCAGTACTTC. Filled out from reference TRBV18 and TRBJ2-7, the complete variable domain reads NAGVMQNPRHLVRRRGQEARLRCSPMKGHSHVYWYRQLPEEGLKFMVYLQKENIIDESGMPKERFSAEFPKEGPSILRIQQVVRGDSAAYFCASSPWDGTYEQYFGPGTRLTVT.

CDR3 sequence (DNA): TGTGCCAGCAGCAAAGTTCCAAACAATGAGCAGTTCTTC. This encodes CASSKVPNNEQFF. The J gene is TRBJ2-1, the V gene TRBV21-1; the table's D call TRBD1 went unverified against the DNA. TRBV21-1 is a recognized pseudogene. The CDR3 has 13 residues.

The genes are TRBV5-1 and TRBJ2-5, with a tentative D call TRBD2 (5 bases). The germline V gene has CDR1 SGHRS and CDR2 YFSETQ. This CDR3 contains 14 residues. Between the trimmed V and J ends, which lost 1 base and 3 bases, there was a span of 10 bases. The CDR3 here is CASSLQPGKETQYF. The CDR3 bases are TGCGCCAGCAGCTTGCAGCCGGGAAAAGAGACCCAGTACTTC.

The CDR3 loop is CASSDGRSYRNEQFF. The CDR3 DNA follows: TGTGCCAGCAGTGATGGGCGTTCTTATCGAAATGAGCAGTTCTTC. The V gene is TRBV2, the J gene TRBJ2-1; D not resolved. The V gene lost 3 bases and the J gene lost 7 bases, with 16 bases spanning the gap. From germline, CDR1 is SNHLY and CDR2 FYNNEI. This CDR3 is built from 15 residues.

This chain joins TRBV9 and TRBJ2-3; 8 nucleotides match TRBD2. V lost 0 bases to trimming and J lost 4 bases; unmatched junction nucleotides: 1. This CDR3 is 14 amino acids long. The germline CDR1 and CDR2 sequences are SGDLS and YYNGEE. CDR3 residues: CASSVAGGSDTQYF. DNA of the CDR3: TGTGCCAGCAGCGTAGCGGGAGGGTCAGATACGCAGTATTTT.

CDR3 sequence: CASRRDSFSYEQYF. For the CDR3, the DNA is TGTGCCAGCAGGCGGGACAGTTTCTCCTACGAGCAGTACTTC. The chain employs TRBV5-5 and TRBJ2-7; weak D call: TRBD1 (7 bases). CDR3 size: 14 residues. Germline V gene data show CDR1 as SGHKS and CDR2 as YYEKEE (reference sequence). Trimming stripped 5 bases from V and 0 bases from J, with 12 bases between.

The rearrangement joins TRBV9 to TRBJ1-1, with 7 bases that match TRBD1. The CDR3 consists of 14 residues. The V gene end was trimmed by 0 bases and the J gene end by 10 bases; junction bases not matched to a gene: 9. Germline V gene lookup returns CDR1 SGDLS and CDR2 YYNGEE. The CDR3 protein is CASSVVQGGGPAFF. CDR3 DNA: TGTGCCAGCAGCGTAGTCCAGGGAGGGGGCCCAGCTTTCTTT.

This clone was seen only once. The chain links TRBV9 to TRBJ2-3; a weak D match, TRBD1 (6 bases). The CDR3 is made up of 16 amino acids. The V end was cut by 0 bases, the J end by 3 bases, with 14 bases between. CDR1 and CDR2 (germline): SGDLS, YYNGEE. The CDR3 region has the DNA TGTGCCAGCAGCGTAGGAGGGGGAAGTGAGACAGATACGCAGTATTTT. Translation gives CASSVGGGSETDTQYF.